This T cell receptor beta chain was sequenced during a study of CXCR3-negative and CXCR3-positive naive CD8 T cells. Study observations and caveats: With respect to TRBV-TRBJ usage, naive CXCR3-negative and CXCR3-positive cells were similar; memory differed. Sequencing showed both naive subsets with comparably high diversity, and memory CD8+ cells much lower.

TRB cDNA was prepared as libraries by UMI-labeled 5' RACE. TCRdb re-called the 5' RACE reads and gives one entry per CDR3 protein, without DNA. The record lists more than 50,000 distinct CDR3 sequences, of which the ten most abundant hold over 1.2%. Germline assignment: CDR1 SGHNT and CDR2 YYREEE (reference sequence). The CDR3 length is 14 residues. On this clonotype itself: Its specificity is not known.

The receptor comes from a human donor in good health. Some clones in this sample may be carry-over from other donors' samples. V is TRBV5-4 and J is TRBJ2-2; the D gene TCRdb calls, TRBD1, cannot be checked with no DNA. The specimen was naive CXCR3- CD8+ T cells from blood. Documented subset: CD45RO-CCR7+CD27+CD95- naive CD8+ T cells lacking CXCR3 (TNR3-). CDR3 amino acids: CASSPGQATGELFF.